This TCR beta chain was sequenced during a study of blood T cell repertoires in COVID-19. Study-level background: Samples representing acute and convalescent COVID-19 were sourced from the United States, Italy and Spain.

This clone was seen more than once but under ten times. TCRdb's table, derived via immunoSEQ multiplex PCR, lists solely in-frame clones and lacks some. The data contain over 150,000 clones, just under 85% of them singletons. The V gene's germline CDR1 is SNHLY and CDR2 FYNNEI. Trimming stripped 6 bases from V and 3 bases from J, with 11 bases between. The CDR3 sequence is 14 residues long. The Seattle patients joined while their infection was active and were tracked longitudinally afterward. The sequenced sample was peripheral blood. The chain recombines TRBV2 with TRBJ2-2; D not resolved. This receptor was taken from a woman older than 75 with COVID-19, enrolled during active disease. The CDR3 loop reads CASRQSRDTGELFF. The CDR3 DNA sequence: TGTGCCAGCAGACAGTCTCGAGACACCGGGGAGCTGTTTTTT.